A single sample is the source of the 18 T cell receptor beta chains below, sequenced in a study of cytomegalovirus exposure and HLA in healthy donors. This PCR relied on a set of 60 Vbeta primers and 13 Jbeta primers. The data were produced by immunoSEQ multiplex PCR, yet TCRdb's version contains in-frame clones alone and is incomplete. The top ten clones hold approximately 1.2% of a sample with under 150,000 clones, 65% to 85% of them seen once. Sequences were obtained from PBMCs. The origin of the receptors is a man aged 50 to 59 in good health and CMV-seronegative.

This CDR3 reads CASSPTFNTGELFF. CDR3 coding DNA: TGTGCCAGCAGCCCAACTTTTAACACCGGGGAGCTGTTTTTT. The gene calls are TRBV7-3 and TRBJ2-2; no reliable D call. V was shortened by 5 bases and J by 2 bases, with 9 bases between the two germline ends. The CDR3 extends over 14 amino acids. Germline assignment: CDR1 SGHTA and CDR2 FQGTGA.

This chain joins TRBV6-1 and TRBJ2-3; no firm D call. Germline V gives CDR1 MNHNS, CDR2 SASEGT. Between the trimmed V and J ends, which lost 2 bases and 5 bases, there was a span of 11 bases. This CDR3 has 14 residues. The CDR3 loop reads CASSEQLAGDTQYF. For the CDR3, the DNA is TGTGCCAGCAGTGAACAACTCGCAGGAGATACGCAGTATTTT.

The rearrangement uses TRBV6-4 and TRBJ1-5; perhaps TRBD1 as D (5 bases). The CDR3 contains 13 residues. Looked up from germline, CDR1 is MRHNA and CDR2 is SNTAGT. Trimming removed 3 bases at V and 4 bases at J, with 7 bases between. The CDR3 loop reads CASSEGRNQPQHF. In DNA form, the CDR3 reads TGTGCCAGCAGTGAGGGGCGGAATCAGCCCCAGCATTTT.

This clone is a singleton in its sample. This chain uses TRBV19 with TRBJ1-1; unclear D gene. The CDR3 covers 15 residues. CDR1 and CDR2 from the germline V gene are LNHDA and SQIVND (reference sequence). V was shortened by 7 bases and J by 4 bases, with 19 bases between the two germline ends. This CDR3 is CASMGIITGGTEAFF. The CDR3 DNA sequence: TGTGCCAGTATGGGGATAATCACGGGAGGCACTGAAGCTTTCTTT. The full variable domain, with the rest looked up from reference TRBV19 and TRBJ1-1, is DGGITQSPKYLFRKEGQNVTLSCEQNLNHDAMYWYRQDPGQGLRLIYYSQIVNDFQKGDIAEGYSVSREKKESFPLTVTSAQKNPTAFYLCASMGIITGGTEAFFGQGTRLTVV.

The chain uses TRBV28 and TRBJ1-2, with D possibly TRBD1 on 5 matching bases. The V gene lost 1 base and the J gene lost 4 bases, with 13 bases spanning the gap. Germline assignment: CDR1 MDHEN and CDR2 SYDVKM. The CDR3 spans 15 residues. CDR3 sequence: CASSLLGGTPYGYTF. The DNA for the CDR3 is TGTGCCAGCAGTTTATTGGGGGGGACGCCCTATGGCTACACCTTC.

The CDR3: CASSRRGQVNQPQHF. CDR3 coding DNA: TGTGCCAGTAGTAGACGGGGACAAGTTAATCAGCCCCAGCATTTT. This chain uses TRBV19 with TRBJ1-5; the D gene is possibly TRBD1 (6 bases). The CDR3 loop spans 15 amino acids. The V gene's germline CDR1 is LNHDA and CDR2 SQIVND (reference sequence). V gave up 4 bases and J gave up 4 bases, with 14 bases separating them.

V gene TRBV28 combines with J gene TRBJ2-7, with D unclear. The CDR3 sequence is 14 residues long. Germline V gene sequence: CDR1 MDHEN, CDR2 SYDVKM. V lost 7 bases and J 6 bases, leaving 19 bases between the germline ends. The CDR3 spells CASTSGRRMGEQYF. The CDR3 DNA is TGTGCCAGCACCTCTGGTCGGCGGATGGGCGAGCAGTACTTC.

This clone was counted only a few times. The chain carries TRBV5-1 and TRBJ2-2; TRBD2 matches 11 bases. Germline V gene data show CDR1 as SGHRS and CDR2 as YFSETQ. The CDR3 is made up of 18 amino acids. Trimming removed 2 bases from V and 1 base from J; junction bases left unmatched: 7. CDR3 nucleotide sequence: TGCGCCAGCAGCTTTGGGGTGACTAGCGGGATGAACACCGGGGAGCTGTTTTTT. It codes for CASSFGVTSGMNTGELFF.

This sequence joins TRBV28 and TRBJ1-1; weak D call: TRBD1 (6 bases). From germline, CDR1 is MDHEN and CDR2 SYDVKM. The V gene lost 6 bases and the J gene lost 0 bases, with 20 bases spanning the gap. The CDR3 length is 17 residues. The CDR3 region is CASSLRGRILMNTEAFF. The CDR3 bases are TGTGCCAGCAGCCTCAGGGGTAGGATACTAATGAACACTGAAGCTTTCTTT. The entire variable domain, with the rest obtained from reference TRBV28 and TRBJ1-1, is as follows: DVKVTQSSRYLVKRTGEKVFLECVQDMDHENMFWYRQDPGLGLRLIYFSYDVKMKEKGDIPEGYSVSREKKERFSLILESASTNQTSMYLCASSLRGRILMNTEAFFGQGTRLTVV.

The chain has TRBV6-4 and TRBJ2-5; weak D call: TRBD1 (6 bases). Looked up from germline, CDR1 is MRHNA and CDR2 is SNTAGT. The germline V and J ends were trimmed by 3 bases and 5 bases, with 10 bases remaining between them. The CDR3 has 13 amino acids. CDR3 in DNA: TGTGCCAGCAGTGAGGACAGAGGGGAGACCCAGTACTTC. This translates into CASSEDRGETQYF.

The rearrangement links TRBV10-3 to TRBJ1-2; a weak D match, TRBD1 (5 bases). The CDR3 runs 13 residues. Germline values: CDR1 ENHRY, CDR2 SYGVKD. Trimming took off 6 bases at V and 0 bases at J, with 8 bases between the two ends. For the CDR3, the DNA is TGTGCCATCAGGGGGGGTTCTAACTATGGCTACACCTTC. Residues: CAIRGGSNYGYTF.

The rearrangement joins TRBV5-4 to TRBJ2-7; D is possibly TRBD2 (7 bases). Germline CDR1 reads SGHNT; CDR2 reads YYREEE (reference sequence). The CDR3 contains 16 residues. The germline V and J ends were trimmed by 3 bases and 3 bases, with 19 bases remaining between them. CDR3 nucleotides: TGTGCCAGCAGCTCTGGAGGGGGGGGAGAGTACTACGAGCAGTACTTC. Its translation is CASSSGGGGEYYEQYF.

V and J are TRBV11-2 and TRBJ2-1, with TRBD1 identical over 8 bases. V was clipped by 2 bases and J by 8 bases; unmatched bases: 11. The CDR3 has 16 residues. Per the germline V gene, CDR1 is SGHAT and CDR2 is FQNNGV. The CDR3 DNA sequence: TGTGCCAGCAGCTTACCCGGACAGGGTGCAGAAGATGAGCAGTTCTTC. Translated, it gives CASSLPGQGAEDEQFF.

V is TRBV6-1 and J is TRBJ2-5, with 10 bases that match TRBD2. The CDR3 sequence is 14 residues long. The V and J ends lost 6 bases and 2 bases, in that order; junction bases with no gene match: 3. Germline CDR1 is MNHNS and CDR2 is SASEGT. In DNA, the CDR3 is TGTGCCAGCAGAGCAGCGGGGGGGCAAGAGACCCAGTACTTC. It codes for CASRAAGGQETQYF.

The V and J genes are TRBV5-1 and TRBJ1-3; a weak D match, TRBD1 (6 bases). Germline V gene lookup returns CDR1 SGHRS and CDR2 YFSETQ. V was clipped by 5 bases and J by 5 bases, with 14 bases between them. The CDR3 spans 14 residues. The CDR3 reads CASSRGGDRNTIYF. The CDR3 DNA reads as TGCGCCAGCAGTCGAGGGGGTGACCGAAACACCATATATTTT.

The table lists this clone with a few counts. This chain joins TRBV5-4 and TRBJ1-4; D remains unclear. CDR1 is SGHNT and CDR2 is YYREEE in the germline V gene (reference sequence). With 0 bases removed from V and 8 bases from J, the gap between germline ends came to 14 bases. The CDR3 is made up of 15 amino acids. CDR3 in DNA: TGTGCCAGCAGCTTGGGAGGGAGATCGTTCGAAAAACTGTTTTTT. Its translation: CASSLGGRSFEKLFF.

In this sample, this clone turned up once. The rearrangement uses TRBV21-1 and TRBJ2-7; TRBD2 is the table's D call and was not checked against the DNA. TRBV21-1 is given as a pseudogene. The CDR3 covers 16 residues. The CDR3 DNA follows: TGTGCCAGCACCTCAAAGTGGCGGGAGATAAGTTGCGAGCAGTACTTC. This translates into CASTSKWREISCEQYF.

The chain combines TRBV6-1 with TRBJ2-7, with TRBD1 identical over 7 bases. CDR1 is MNHNS, CDR2 SASEGT, per germline. The CDR3 sequence is 13 residues long. The V gene end was trimmed by 7 bases and the J gene end by 3 bases; junction bases not matched to a gene: 6. The CDR3 reads CASNRQGLYEQYF. The CDR3 DNA reads TGTGCCAGCAATAGACAGGGTCTCTACGAGCAGTACTTC.